Below, 8 T cell receptor beta chains from the same sample are listed, as sequenced in a study of blood T cell repertoires in COVID-19 (dated by TCRdb to about 2020). Receptor libraries were prepared by the immunoSEQ multiplex PCR assay. Imported from immuneACCESS, the table was reduced by TCRdb to in-frame sequences with V and J called. These copies leave out some clones; in studies compared against another copy, an unresolved V gene accounts for under half, and the cause of the remainder is not known. This sample comprises some 83,000 clones, roughly 78% of them detected only once. Approximately 15% of the sample rests with the top ten. The sequenced sample consisted of peripheral blood. The source of these receptors is a woman older than 75 with acute or convalescent COVID-19.

The J gene is TRBJ1-6, the V gene TRBV5-4; no firm D call. The V and J ends lost 0 bases and 15 bases respectively, with 10 bases between them. Germline V gives CDR1 SGHNT, CDR2 YYREEE (reference sequence). CDR3 length: 12 amino acids. As DNA, the CDR3 is TGTGCCAGCAGCTTGGAGGGAGGAGGCCTCCACTTT. This translates into CASSLEGGGLHF.

This clone was counted a few times. The chain is built from TRBV3-1 (or the pseudogene TRBV3-2) and TRBJ1-3, with 7 bases fitting TRBD1. After removal of 3 bases from V and 9 bases from J, the junction contained 11 bases not matched to a gene. Looked up from germline, CDR1 is LGHDT and CDR2 is YNNKEL (reference sequence). CDR3 length: 15 residues. The CDR3 reads CASSHSGGSLITIYF. The CDR3 region has the DNA TGTGCCAGCAGCCATTCAGGGGGTTCCCTGATCACCATATATTTT.

The J gene is TRBJ2-3, the V gene TRBV5-1, with a tentative D call TRBD2 (7 bases). Trimming stripped 0 bases from V and 1 base from J, with 21 bases between. There are 19 residues in the CDR3. The germline V gene encodes CDR1 SGHRS and CDR2 YFSETQ. DNA for the CDR3: TGCGCCAGCAGCTTGGTTTTGGCAGGGGCTAGCGGTCGCACAGATACGCAGTATTTT. This encodes CASSLVLAGASGRTDTQYF.

The gene calls are TRBV21-1 and TRBJ1-5; the table's D gene call, TRBD1, was not cross checked with the DNA. TRBV21-1 is a pseudogene segment. There are 17 residues in the CDR3. The chain's CDR3 is CASSKAIVTAFGQPQHF. The CDR3 DNA reads TGTGCCAGCAGCAAAGCGATTGTTACAGCCTTCGGTCAGCCCCAGCATTTT.

The chain employs TRBV11-2 and TRBJ2-1, with 8 positions matching TRBD2. This CDR3 region has 13 residues. V gave up 3 bases and J gave up 6 bases; unmatched junction bases: 1. CDR1 is SGHAT and CDR2 is FQNNGV in the germline V gene. CDR3 amino acids: CASSFTSGNEQFF. The CDR3 DNA is TGTGCCAGCAGCTTTACTAGCGGCAATGAGCAGTTCTTC.

The chain joins TRBV27 to TRBJ1-4; D is unclear. Germline lookup yields CDR1 MNHEY and CDR2 SMNVEV (reference sequence). V lost 2 bases and J 10 bases, leaving 14 bases between the germline ends. CDR3 length: 14 amino acids. The CDR3 DNA is TGTGCCAGCAGTTTAAATCGGGTCAACGGAAAACTGTTTTTT. Its translation is CASSLNRVNGKLFF.

In this sample, this clone turned up a few times. CDR3 DNA sequence: TGTGCCAGCAGCCAAAGCGGGGCCCTCTCCTACGAGCAGTACTTC. Translating gives CASSQSGALSYEQYF. The chain couples TRBV3-1 (or the pseudogene TRBV3-2) to TRBJ2-7, with 7 bases identical to TRBD2. The CDR3 covers 15 residues. Unmatched junction bases numbered 4, after V lost 2 bases and J lost 0 bases. CDR1 and CDR2 (germline): LGHDT, YNNKEL (reference sequence).

The rearrangement links TRBV7-3 to TRBJ2-1; no reliable D call. V gave up 1 base and J gave up 0 bases, with 10 bases separating them. The CDR3 is made up of 16 amino acids. Germline-derived CDR1 and CDR2 are SGHTA and FQGTGA. CDR3 in DNA: TGTGCCAGCAGCTTAAGGGCAGAAAGCTCCTACAATGAGCAGTTCTTC. It encodes CASSLRAESSYNEQFF.